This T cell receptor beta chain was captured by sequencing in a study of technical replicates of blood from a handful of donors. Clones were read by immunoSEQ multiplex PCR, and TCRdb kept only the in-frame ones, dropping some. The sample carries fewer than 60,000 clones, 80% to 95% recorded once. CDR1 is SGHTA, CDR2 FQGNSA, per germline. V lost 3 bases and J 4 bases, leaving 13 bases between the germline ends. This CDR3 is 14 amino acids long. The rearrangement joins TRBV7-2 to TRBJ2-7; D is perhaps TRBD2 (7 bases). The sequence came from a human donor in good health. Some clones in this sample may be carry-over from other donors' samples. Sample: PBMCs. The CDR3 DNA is TGTGCCAGCAGCTTCTACGGGGGGCATTACGAGCAGTACTTC. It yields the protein CASSFYGGHYEQYF.